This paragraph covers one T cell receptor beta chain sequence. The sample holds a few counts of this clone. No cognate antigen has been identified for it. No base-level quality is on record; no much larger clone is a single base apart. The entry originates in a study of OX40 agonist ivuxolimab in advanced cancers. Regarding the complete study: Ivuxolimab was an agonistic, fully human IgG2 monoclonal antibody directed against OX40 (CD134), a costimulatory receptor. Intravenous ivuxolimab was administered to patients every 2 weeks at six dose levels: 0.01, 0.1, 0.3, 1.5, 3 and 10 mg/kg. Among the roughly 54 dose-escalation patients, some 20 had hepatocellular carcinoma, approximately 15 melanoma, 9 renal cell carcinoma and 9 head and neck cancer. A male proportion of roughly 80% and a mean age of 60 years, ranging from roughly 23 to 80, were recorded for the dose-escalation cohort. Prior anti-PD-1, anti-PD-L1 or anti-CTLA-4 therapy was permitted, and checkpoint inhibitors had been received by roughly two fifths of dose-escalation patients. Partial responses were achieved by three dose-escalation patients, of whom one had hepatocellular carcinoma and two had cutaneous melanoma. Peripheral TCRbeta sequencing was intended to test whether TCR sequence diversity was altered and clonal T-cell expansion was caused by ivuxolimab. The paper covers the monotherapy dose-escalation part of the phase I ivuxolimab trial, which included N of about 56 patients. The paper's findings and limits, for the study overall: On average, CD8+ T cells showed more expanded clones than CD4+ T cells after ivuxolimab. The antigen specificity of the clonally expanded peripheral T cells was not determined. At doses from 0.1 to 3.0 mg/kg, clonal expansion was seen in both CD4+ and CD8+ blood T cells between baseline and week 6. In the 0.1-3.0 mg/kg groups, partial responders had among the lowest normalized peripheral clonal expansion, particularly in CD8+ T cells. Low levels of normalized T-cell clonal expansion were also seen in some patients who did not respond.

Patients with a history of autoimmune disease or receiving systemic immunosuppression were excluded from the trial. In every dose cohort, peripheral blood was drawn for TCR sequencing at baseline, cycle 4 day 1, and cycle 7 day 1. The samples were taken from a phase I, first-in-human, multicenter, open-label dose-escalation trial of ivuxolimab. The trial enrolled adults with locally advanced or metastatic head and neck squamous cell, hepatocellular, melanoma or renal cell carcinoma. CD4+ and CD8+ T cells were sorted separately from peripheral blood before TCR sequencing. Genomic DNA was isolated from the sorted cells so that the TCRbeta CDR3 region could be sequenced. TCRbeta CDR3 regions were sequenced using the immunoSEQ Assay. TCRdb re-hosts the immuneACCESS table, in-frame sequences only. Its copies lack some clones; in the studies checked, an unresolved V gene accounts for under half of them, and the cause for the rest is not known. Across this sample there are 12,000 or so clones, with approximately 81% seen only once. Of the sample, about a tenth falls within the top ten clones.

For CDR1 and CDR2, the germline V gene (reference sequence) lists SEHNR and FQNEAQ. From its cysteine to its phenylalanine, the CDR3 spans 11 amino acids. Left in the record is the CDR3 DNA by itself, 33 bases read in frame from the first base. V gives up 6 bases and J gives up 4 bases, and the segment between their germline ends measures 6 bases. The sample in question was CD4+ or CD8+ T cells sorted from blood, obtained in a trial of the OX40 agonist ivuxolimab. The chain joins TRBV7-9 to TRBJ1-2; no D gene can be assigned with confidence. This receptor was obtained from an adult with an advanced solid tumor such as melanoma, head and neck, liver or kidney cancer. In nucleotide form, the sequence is TGTGCCAGCAGGACCAGCTATGGCTACACCTTC. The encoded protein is CASRTSYGYTF.